This entry concerns a single T cell receptor beta chain. The sample belongs to a study of blood T cells in healthy people across ages. Germline-derived CDR1 and CDR2 are SGHTA and FQGNSA. Trimming removed 11 bases at V and 5 bases at J, with 18 bases between. The CDR3 sequence is 13 residues long. For the second PCR, which ran for about 7 to 12 cycles, a sample-barcoded 5' primer and a J-beta primer mix were used. Each of the samples gave a minimum of 2.5 million paired-end reads that contained CDR3. TCRdb reprocessed the 5' RACE reads via MiXCR and lists one record per CDR3 protein. The sample lists about 730,000 distinct CDR3 sequences, approximately 39% occurring once.

The sample consisted of blood. This clonotype was obtained from a woman in her sixties or seventies in good health. V is TRBV7-2 and J is TRBJ1-2; D gene uncertain. In nucleotides, the CDR3 is TGTGCCGGAGACCAGGCTCAGAGGTATGGCTACACCTTC. It is translated as CAGDQAQRYGYTF.